The 11 T cell receptor beta chains listed next were all sequenced from one sample in a study of blood T cell repertoires in COVID-19. Clones were sequenced by immunoSEQ multiplex PCR, and TCRdb holds only the in-frame ones, with some missing. The sample shows about 400,000 clones, approximately 89% of them seen only once. The sequencing sample was made of PBMCs or T cells enriched from blood (not recorded which). These receptors were collected from a woman in her 30s who had recovered from COVID-19.

The rearrangement links TRBV6-2 or TRBV6-3 to TRBJ2-1, with TRBD1 matching 10 bases. This CDR3 is 16 amino acids long. The germline V gene encodes CDR1 MNHEY and CDR2 SVGEGT. With 5 bases clipped from V and 6 bases from J, the junction kept 10 bases outside the gene matches. In DNA, the CDR3 is TGTGCCAGCAGTCCACACCGGGACAGGGGTATCAATGAGCAGTTCTTC. Its translation: CASSPHRDRGINEQFF.

This clone was observed a few times. V usage is TRBV11-2 and J usage is TRBJ2-7, with D unclear. Trimming pared 3 bases from V and 3 bases from J, leaving 3 bases between. CDR3 length: 11 amino acids. Germline CDR1 is SGHAT and CDR2 is FQNNGV. CDR3 bases: TGTGCCAGCAGCTTCATCTACGAGCAGTACTTC. It translates to CASSFIYEQYF.

The gene calls are TRBV7-3 and TRBJ2-7; D is possibly TRBD2 (6 bases). From germline, CDR1 is SGHTA and CDR2 FQGTGA. Trimming stripped 3 bases from V and 4 bases from J, with 16 bases between. The length of the CDR3 is 15 residues. CDR3 in amino acids: CASSLLGGGLYEQYF. The DNA of the CDR3 is TGTGCCAGCAGCTTGTTGGGAGGAGGACTATACGAGCAGTACTTC.

The chain is built from TRBV5-1 and TRBJ2-1; 11 nucleotides agree with TRBD2. Unmatched junction bases numbered 8, after V lost 1 base and J lost 5 bases. Per germline, CDR1 SGHRS and CDR2 YFSETQ. The CDR3 runs 17 residues. The CDR3 DNA reads as TGCGCCAGCAGCTTGACATTAGGGACTAGCGGCCACAATGAGCAGTTCTTC. This sequence encodes CASSLTLGTSGHNEQFF.

V and J are TRBV3-1 (or the pseudogene TRBV3-2) and TRBJ2-2; a weak D match, TRBD2 (6 bases). The CDR3 runs to 12 residues. V lost 0 bases to trimming and J lost 15 bases, with 11 bases between them. CDR1 is LGHDT and CDR2 is YNNKEL in the germline V gene (reference sequence). In DNA, the CDR3 is TGTGCCAGCAGCCAAGATTGGAGGGCGATGTTTTTT. Translating gives CASSQDWRAMFF.

This chain connects TRBV6-5 to TRBJ1-6; TRBD1 matches 7 bases. This CDR3 region has 12 residues. Germline CDR1 is MNHEY and CDR2 is SVGAGI. V shed 11 bases and J 13 bases; nucleotides not matched to a gene: 11. CDR3: CAGGDRERPLHF. Written as DNA, the CDR3 is TGTGCCGGGGGTGACAGGGAGAGGCCCCTCCACTTT.

The chain employs TRBV18 and TRBJ1-2; D gene ambiguous. The CDR3 runs 13 residues. Trimming pared 3 bases from V and 8 bases from J, leaving 13 bases between. From germline, CDR1 is KGHSH and CDR2 LQKENI. The CDR3 DNA is TGTGCCAGCTCACCTATTGACCGGGTAGGCTACACCTTC. It is translated as CASSPIDRVGYTF.

Worth noting for this clone: Other DNA sequences from this sample encode an identical CDR3 as well. The V call is TRBV3-1 (or the pseudogene TRBV3-2), the J call TRBJ1-2; D gene ambiguous. The CDR3 is 16 residues long. Between the trimmed V and J ends, which lost 1 base and 2 bases, there was a span of 14 bases. Germline V CDR1 and CDR2: LGHDT, YNNKEL (reference sequence). CDR3 in amino acids: CASSQVGGRGNYGYTF. The CDR3 nucleotides are TGTGCCAGCAGCCAAGTTGGTGGGCGCGGGAACTATGGCTACACCTTC.

The chain has TRBV2 and TRBJ1-1; the match to TRBD1 covers 7 bases. V lost 6 bases, J lost 6 bases, and 7 bases stayed unmatched. The CDR3 extends over 13 amino acids. Germline CDR1 is SNHLY and CDR2 is FYNNEI. CDR3 nucleotide sequence: TGTGCCAGCAGACGGGGACAGTCGCCTGAAGCTTTCTTT. This encodes CASRRGQSPEAFF.

This rearrangement joins TRBV12-3 or TRBV12-4 to TRBJ1-1; tentative D call: TRBD1 (5 bases). The ends were cut back, 3 bases at V and 3 bases at J, with 8 bases in the middle. The CDR3 sequence is 13 residues long. The CDR3 coding sequence is TGTGCCAGCAGTTTTACACAGGACACTGAAGCTTTCTTT. Translation gives CASSFTQDTEAFF.

The CDR3 protein is CASSGDSLREKLFF. The CDR3 nucleotides read TGTGCCAGTAGTGGAGACAGCCTGCGGGAAAAACTGTTTTTT. V is TRBV19 and J is TRBJ1-4; TRBD1 might be the D (5 bases). The length of the CDR3 is 14 residues. V was shortened by 5 bases and J by 8 bases, with 15 bases between the two germline ends. Germline lookup yields CDR1 LNHDA and CDR2 SQIVND (reference sequence).